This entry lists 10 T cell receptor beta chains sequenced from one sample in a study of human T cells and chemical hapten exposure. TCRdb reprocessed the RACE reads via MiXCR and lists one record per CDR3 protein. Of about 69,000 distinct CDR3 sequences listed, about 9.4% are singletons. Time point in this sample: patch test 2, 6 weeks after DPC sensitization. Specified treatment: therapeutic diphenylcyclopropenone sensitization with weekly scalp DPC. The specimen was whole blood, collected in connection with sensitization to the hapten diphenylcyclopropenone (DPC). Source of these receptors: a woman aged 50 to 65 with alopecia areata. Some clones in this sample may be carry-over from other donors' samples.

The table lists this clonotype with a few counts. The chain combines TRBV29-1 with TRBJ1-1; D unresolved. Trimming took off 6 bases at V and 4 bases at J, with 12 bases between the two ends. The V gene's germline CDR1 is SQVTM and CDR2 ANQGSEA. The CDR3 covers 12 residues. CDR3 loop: CSVRFWSTEAFF. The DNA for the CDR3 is TGCAGCGTGCGATTTTGGAGCACTGAAGCTTTCTTT.

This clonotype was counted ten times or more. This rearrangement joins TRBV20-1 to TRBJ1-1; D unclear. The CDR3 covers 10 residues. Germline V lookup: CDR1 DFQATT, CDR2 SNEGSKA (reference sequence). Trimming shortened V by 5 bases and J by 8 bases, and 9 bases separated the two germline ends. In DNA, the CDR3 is TGCAGTGCTTTAAAAAAGGAAGCTTTCTTT. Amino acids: CSALKKEAFF.

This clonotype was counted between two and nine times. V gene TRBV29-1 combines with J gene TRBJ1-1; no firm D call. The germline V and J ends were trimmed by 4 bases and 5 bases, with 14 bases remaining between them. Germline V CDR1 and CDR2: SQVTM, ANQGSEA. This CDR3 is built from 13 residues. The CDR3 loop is CSVGASQDTEAFF. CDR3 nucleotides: TGCAGCGTTGGGGCCTCCCAGGATACTGAAGCTTTCTTT.

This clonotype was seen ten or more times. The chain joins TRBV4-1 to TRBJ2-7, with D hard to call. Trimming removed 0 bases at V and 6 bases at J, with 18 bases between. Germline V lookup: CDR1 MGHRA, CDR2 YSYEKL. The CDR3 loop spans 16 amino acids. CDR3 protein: CASSQDFSGQPPEQYF. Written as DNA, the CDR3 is TGCGCCAGCAGCCAAGACTTCTCAGGCCAGCCCCCCGAGCAGTACTTC.

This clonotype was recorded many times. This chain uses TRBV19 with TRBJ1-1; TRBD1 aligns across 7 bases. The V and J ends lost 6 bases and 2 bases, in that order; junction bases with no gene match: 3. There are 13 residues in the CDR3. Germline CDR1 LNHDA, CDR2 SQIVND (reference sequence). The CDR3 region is CASSDRVNTEAFF. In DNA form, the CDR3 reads TGTGCCAGTAGCGACAGGGTTAACACTGAAGCTTTCTTT.

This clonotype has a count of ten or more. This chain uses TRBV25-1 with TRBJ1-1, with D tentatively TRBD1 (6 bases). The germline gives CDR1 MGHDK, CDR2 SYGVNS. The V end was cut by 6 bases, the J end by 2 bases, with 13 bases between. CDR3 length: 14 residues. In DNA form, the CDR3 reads TGTGCCAGCAGCCTGACAGGTGATAACACTGAAGCTTTCTTT. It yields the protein CASSLTGDNTEAFF.

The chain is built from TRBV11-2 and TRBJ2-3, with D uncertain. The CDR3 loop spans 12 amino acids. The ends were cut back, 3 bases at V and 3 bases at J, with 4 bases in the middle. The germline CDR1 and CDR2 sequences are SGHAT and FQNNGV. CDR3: CASSFRTDTQYF. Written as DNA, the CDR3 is TGTGCCAGCAGCTTCAGAACAGATACGCAGTATTTT.

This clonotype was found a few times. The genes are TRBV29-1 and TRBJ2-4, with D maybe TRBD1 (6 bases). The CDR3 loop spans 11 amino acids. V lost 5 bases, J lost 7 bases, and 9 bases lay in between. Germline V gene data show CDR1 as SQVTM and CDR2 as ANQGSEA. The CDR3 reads CSVHQGNIQYF. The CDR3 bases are TGCAGCGTTCACCAGGGGAACATTCAGTACTTC.

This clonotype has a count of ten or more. The CDR3 DNA reads as TGTGCCAGCAGCTCCGGGACAGCAGCCGCTTATAGCAATCAGCCCCAGCATTTT. Translating gives CASSSGTAAAYSNQPQHF. The chain recombines TRBV7-9 with TRBJ1-5, with 7 bases fitting TRBD1. After removal of 4 bases from V and 0 bases from J, the junction contained 12 bases not matched to a gene. CDR1 is SEHNR, CDR2 FQNEAQ, per germline (reference sequence). CDR3 length: 18 residues.

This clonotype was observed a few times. CDR3 sequence: CSARGQLFGTGELFF. The DNA for the CDR3 is TGCAGTGCCCGGGGACAGCTTTTTGGCACCGGGGAGCTGTTTTTT. J is TRBJ2-2 and V is TRBV20-1, with 7 bases identical to TRBD1. V dropped 6 bases and J dropped 4; count of bases not matched to a gene: 11. The CDR3 contains 15 residues. Per germline, CDR1 DFQATT and CDR2 SNEGSKA (reference sequence).